The 20 T cell receptor beta chains listed next were all sequenced from one sample in a study of T cells in Graves' hyperthyroidism and ophthalmopathy. TCR beta CDR3 regions were amplified from RNA transcripts. During a first-round RT-PCR of the TCR CDR3, the HTBI primer set was used. TCRdb re-called the multiplex PCR reads through MiXCR, storing one row per CDR3 protein. Of around 580,000 distinct CDR3 sequences listed, over 15% are singletons. The sequenced sample consisted of blood. The receptors shown here come from a woman under 30 with Graves' hyperthyroidism.

The table lists this clonotype with many counts. V is TRBV7-8 and J is TRBJ1-1, with D uncertain. CDR3 length equals 14 residues. V was trimmed by 0 bases and J by 3 bases, leaving 8 bases between them. Germline CDR1 is SGHVS and CDR2 is FQNEAQ. The CDR3 nucleotides read TGTGCCAGCAGCTTAGCGCAGAGGTACACTGAAGCTTTCTTT. This codes for CASSLAQRYTEAFF. Full variable domain (outside the CDR3, taken from reference TRBV7-8 and TRBJ1-1): GAGVSQSPRYKVAKRGQDVALRCDPISGHVSLFWYQQALGQGPEFLTYFQNEAQLDKSGLPSDRFFAERPEGSVSTLKIQRTQQEDSAVYLCASSLAQRYTEAFFGQGTRLTVV.

V and J are TRBV6-2 or TRBV6-3 and TRBJ2-1, with 8 bases fitting TRBD1. V lost 5 bases, J lost 6 bases, and 9 bases stayed unmatched. Germline CDR1 reads MNHEY; CDR2 reads SVGEGT. This CDR3 contains 15 residues. This CDR3 is CASSTGDRGSNEQFF. The CDR3 region has the DNA TGTGCCAGCAGTACGGGAGACAGGGGCAGCAATGAGCAGTTCTTC.

V is TRBV20-1 and J is TRBJ1-5, with D unresolved. V gave up 3 bases and J gave up 1 base, with 13 bases separating them. Germline values: CDR1 DFQATT, CDR2 SNEGSKA (reference sequence). This CDR3 is 15 amino acids long. Written as DNA, the CDR3 is TGCAGTGCTAGGGAGTCTAGAGGAAGCAATCAGCCCCAGCATTTT. Protein: CSARESRGSNQPQHF.

This clonotype was counted ten times or more. The chain is built from TRBV20-1 and TRBJ2-5; unclear D gene. The CDR3 is made up of 11 amino acids. CDR1 DFQATT and CDR2 SNEGSKA come from the germline V gene (reference sequence). Trimming cost V 4 bases and J 5 bases, with 8 bases left between them. CDR3 nucleotides: TGCAGTGCTAAGCTATGGGAGACCCAGTACTTC. Protein sequence: CSAKLWETQYF.

About this clonotype itself: A much more abundant neighbour one base away suggests this may be a read error. Here the CDR3 DNA reads TGTGCCAGCAGCCCGTACGGGCCTATGAAGCGGGGCTCCTACGAGCAGTACTTC. Protein product: CASSPYGPMKRGSYEQYF. The V gene is TRBV11-3, the J gene TRBJ2-7; 7 nucleotides agree with TRBD2. The CDR3 consists of 18 residues. V was pared by 5 bases and J by 0 bases, with 16 bases of the junction left unmatched. Germline loops: CDR1 SGHNT, CDR2 YENEEA.

This clonotype showed up many times. The chain couples TRBV7-2 to TRBJ2-3, with D maybe TRBD2 (6 bases). V gave up 1 base and J gave up 4 bases, with 9 bases separating them. This CDR3 region has 14 residues. Per germline, CDR1 SGHTA and CDR2 FQGNSA. In DNA form, the CDR3 reads TGTGCCAGCAGCTTAGTCCCGGGAGCAGATACGCAGTATTTT. Its protein product is CASSLVPGADTQYF.

This clonotype was counted many times. The chain employs TRBV5-1 and TRBJ2-1; 10 nucleotides align to TRBD1. The V and J ends lost 1 base and 5 bases, in that order; junction bases with no gene match: 6. Germline loops: CDR1 SGHRS, CDR2 YFSETQ. The CDR3 consists of 16 residues. In DNA form, the CDR3 reads TGCGCCAGCAGCTTGCGAATTGGGACAGGGGACAATGAGCAGTTCTTC. It yields the protein CASSLRIGTGDNEQFF.

This rearrangement joins TRBV28 to TRBJ2-3, with D possibly matching TRBD2 (6 bases). Germline CDR1 reads MDHEN; CDR2 reads SYDVKM. This CDR3 region has 15 residues. With 5 bases removed from V and 2 bases from J, the gap between germline ends came to 14 bases. CDR3 bases: TGTGCCAGCAGTATAGCGGTGGGAAACACAGATACGCAGTATTTT. Protein product: CASSIAVGNTDTQYF.

V and J are TRBV12-3 or TRBV12-4 and TRBJ2-2; TRBD2 matches at 8 bases. The CDR3 runs 16 residues. Trimming took 1 base from V and 5 from J; bases not matched to a gene: 6. CDR3 loop: CASSLVSGRGTGELFF. CDR3 in DNA: TGTGCCAGCAGTTTAGTGAGCGGGAGAGGGACCGGGGAGCTGTTTTTT.

Many counts were recorded for this clonotype. The rearrangement uses TRBV5-6 and TRBJ1-1, with D unclear. The CDR3 runs to 12 residues. The V end lost 1 base, the J end lost 4 bases, and 5 bases lay between the germline ends. Germline V gene sequence: CDR1 SGHDT, CDR2 YYEEEE. The chain's CDR3 is CASSLTFTEAFF. In nucleotides, the CDR3 is TGTGCCAGCAGCTTGACTTTCACTGAAGCTTTCTTT.

This clonotype has a count of ten or more. The rearrangement joins TRBV15 to TRBJ1-1, with D uncertain. The V end lost 0 bases, the J end lost 2 bases, and 7 bases lay between the germline ends. CDR3 length equals 14 residues. Germline V gene lookup returns CDR1 LNHNV and CDR2 YYDKDF (reference sequence). CDR3 DNA sequence: TGTGCCACCAGCAGAGATCCCGGTAACACTGAAGCTTTCTTT. This encodes CATSRDPGNTEAFF. Drawing the rest from reference TRBV15 and TRBJ1-1, the complete variable domain is DAMVIQNPRYQVTQFGKPVTLSCSQTLNHNVMYWYQQKSSQAPKLLFHYYDKDFNNEADTPDNFQSRRPNTSFCFLDIRSPGLGDTAMYLCATSRDPGNTEAFFGQGTRLTVV.

This clonotype was picked up a small number of times. This chain connects TRBV20-1 to TRBJ2-7; 11 bases agree with TRBD2. Germline V lookup: CDR1 DFQATT, CDR2 SNEGSKA (reference sequence). V was pared by 0 bases and J by 3 bases, with 4 bases of the junction left unmatched. This CDR3 region has 15 residues. The CDR3 sequence: CSARDLLAGDYEQYF. CDR3 coding DNA: TGCAGTGCTAGAGATTTACTAGCGGGAGACTACGAGCAGTACTTC.

The rearrangement uses TRBV4-3 and TRBJ1-3; D is ambiguous. V lost 2 bases and J lost 0, with 5 bases in between. The CDR3 loop spans 14 amino acids. The V gene's germline CDR1 is LGHNA and CDR2 YSLEER. The CDR3 DNA reads TGCGCCAGCAGCCAATCTGTCTCTGGAAACACCATATATTTT. Translated: CASSQSVSGNTIYF.

J is TRBJ1-2 and V is TRBV7-9; 8 bases agree with TRBD1. Germline trimming cut 5 bases from V and 7 bases from J; bases unmatched to any gene: 12. Looked up from germline, CDR1 is SEHNR and CDR2 is FQNEAQ (reference sequence). The CDR3 spans 15 residues. The CDR3 coding sequence is TGTGCCAGCAGCCCACAGGGGGGAGTAGACCGTGGCTACACCTTC. This sequence encodes CASSPQGGVDRGYTF.

The gene calls are TRBV29-1 and TRBJ2-3; TRBD2 might be the D (6 bases). The germline V and J ends were trimmed by 5 bases and 5 bases, with 14 bases remaining between them. The CDR3 covers 13 residues. Germline-derived CDR1 and CDR2 are SQVTM and ANQGSEA. CDR3 in amino acids: CSVTSPAGDTQYF. The CDR3 DNA reads as TGCAGCGTTACTAGCCCCGCCGGAGATACGCAGTATTTT.

The chain is built from TRBV20-1 and TRBJ2-1; 9 bases are shared with TRBD1. This CDR3 comprises 14 residues. V lost 5 bases, J lost 5 bases, and 7 bases stayed unmatched. Per the germline V gene, CDR1 is DFQATT and CDR2 is SNEGSKA (reference sequence). CDR3 sequence: CSADRGGTHNEQFF. In DNA form, the CDR3 reads TGCAGTGCTGACAGGGGGGGGACACACAATGAGCAGTTCTTC.

This clonotype was observed many times. For the CDR3, the DNA is TGTGCCAGCAGCTTCACGGCAGAGACCCAGTACTTC. Its protein product is CASSFTAETQYF. The J gene is TRBJ2-5, the V gene TRBV7-9, with D hard to call. V was shortened by 3 bases and J by 4 bases, with 6 bases between the two germline ends. Germline CDR1 reads SEHNR; CDR2 reads FQNEAQ (reference sequence). The CDR3 is made up of 12 amino acids. Combining the CDR3 with reference TRBV7-9 and TRBJ2-5 gives the whole variable domain DTGVSQNPRHKITKRGQNVTFRCDPISEHNRLYWYRQTLGQGPEFLTYFQNEAQLEKSRLLSDRFSAERPKGSFSTLEIQRTEQGDSAMYLCASSFTAETQYFGPGTRLLVL.

The chain carries TRBV9 and TRBJ2-3; 9 bases align to TRBD2. The CDR3 is made up of 16 amino acids. V was clipped by 0 bases and J by 4 bases; unmatched bases: 6. The germline gives CDR1 SGDLS, CDR2 YYNGEE. CDR3: CASSVALREGADTQYF. CDR3 nucleotide sequence: TGTGCCAGCAGCGTAGCTTTGCGGGAGGGGGCAGATACGCAGTATTTT.

Note on this clonotype: A much more abundant neighbour one base away suggests this may be a read error. The chain recombines TRBV7-2 with TRBJ2-5, with D possibly TRBD2 on 6 matching bases. Germline-derived CDR1 and CDR2 are SGHTA and FQGNSA. The V end lost 1 base, the J end lost 4 bases, and 13 bases lay between the germline ends. The CDR3 extends over 15 amino acids. CDR3 loop: CASSLVAGRGETQYF. The CDR3 nucleotides are TGTGCCAGCAGCTTAGTCGCGGGGCGCGGAGAGACCCAGTACTTC. The variable domain in full, completed from reference TRBV7-2 and TRBJ2-5, reads GAGVSQSPSNKVTEKGKDVELRCDPISGHTALYWYRQSLGQGLEFLIYFQGNSAPDKSGLPSDRFSAERTGGSVSTLTIQRTQQEDSAVYLCASSLVAGRGETQYFGPGTRLLVL.

The chain has TRBV5-4 and TRBJ1-2; D possibly corresponds to TRBD1 (5 bases). This CDR3 is 14 amino acids long. Germline CDR1 reads SGHNT; CDR2 reads YYREEE (reference sequence). V lost 4 bases and J lost 4, with 14 bases in between. DNA of the CDR3: TGTGCCAGCAGCCCGGCCGGGGGAGGCTATGGCTACACCTTC. Its protein product is CASSPAGGGYGYTF. Using reference TRBV5-4 and TRBJ1-2 for the parts outside the CDR3, the full variable domain is ETGVTQSPTHLIKTRGQQVTLRCSSQSGHNTVSWYQQALGQGPQFIFQYYREEENGRGNFPPRFSGLQFPNYSSELNVNALELDDSALYLCASSPAGGGYGYTFGSGTRLTVV.